This TCR beta chain was obtained from a study of blood T cell repertoires in COVID-19. This clone was observed once. Here immunoSEQ multiplex PCR was the method, and the copy in TCRdb shows in-frame clones only, minus some. The sample carries about 480,000 clones, about 91% recorded once. The CDR3 totals 14 residues. The ends lost 4 bases at V and 6 bases at J; junction bases unmatched: 6. Per germline, CDR1 LGHNA and CDR2 YNFKEQ. The sample taken for sequencing was peripheral blood. The gene calls are TRBV4-2 and TRBJ2-7; 10 bases fit TRBD2. The clonotype was recovered from a woman aged 45-65 years with COVID-19, enrolled during active disease. This chain's CDR3 is CASSLGTSEVEQYF. The CDR3, as DNA: TGTGCCAGCAGCCTAGGGACTAGCGAGGTCGAGCAGTACTTC.